Detailed here is one TCR beta chain. This entry belongs to a study of blood T cell repertoires in COVID-19. Study as a whole: The samples span acute and convalescent COVID-19 from the United States, Italy and Spain. The analysed material was cDNA or gDNA that came from T cells, B-cell-depleted T cells, or PBMCs.

Trimming removed 3 bases at V and 1 base at J, with 11 bases between. CDR1 SGHRS and CDR2 YFSETQ come from the germline V gene. The CDR3 is 15 amino acids. Authors' data handling: Nucleated cell counts were estimated from reference gene primer amplification. Sequenced by immunoSEQ multiplex PCR; TCRdb stores in-frame clones only, minus some. The DNA gave D and trimming, while V, J and clone size come from that table. The data contain about 77,000 clones, over 85% of them singletons. The V call is TRBV5-1, the J call TRBJ1-3; weak D call: TRBD1 (6 bases). This receptor was taken from an elderly woman with active or convalescent COVID-19. The sample taken for sequencing was peripheral blood. The CDR3 here is CASSSQGASGNTIYF. The CDR3 DNA is TGCGCCAGCAGCTCACAGGGTGCATCTGGAAACACCATATATTTT.